Shown below are 21 T cell receptor beta chains from a single sample sequenced in a study of shared clonotypes between healthy human individuals. The assay was immunoSEQ multiplex PCR, and TCRdb's table has in-frame clones only and misses some. The sample carries over 850,000 clones, around 78% recorded once. The sample taken for sequencing was memory CD4+ T cells from PBMCs. Subset here: CD45RA-negative fraction. The receptors come from a man aged 18 to 29 in good health. Some clones in this sample may be carry-over from other donors' samples.

The V call is TRBV7-9, the J call TRBJ1-1; TRBD1 matches at 10 bases. The CDR3 runs to 15 residues. Germline assignment: CDR1 SEHNR and CDR2 FQNEAQ (reference sequence). The V segment lost 5 bases and the J segment 1 base; nucleotides outside the gene matches: 4. CDR3 bases: TGTGCCAGCAGCGACCGGGACAGGGGGAACACTGAAGCTTTCTTT. Its translation is CASSDRDRGNTEAFF.

This clone was recorded many times. This chain connects TRBV28 to TRBJ2-7; D might be TRBD1 or TRBD2, each matching 7 bases. CDR1 is MDHEN, CDR2 SYDVKM, per germline. Between the trimmed V and J ends, which lost 6 bases and 3 bases, there was a span of 18 bases. The CDR3 covers 15 residues. The CDR3 region is CASSPGGGFFYEQYF. The DNA for the CDR3 is TGTGCCAGCAGCCCAGGGGGGGGATTTTTCTACGAGCAGTACTTC.

V gene TRBV2 combines with J gene TRBJ1-1, with D unresolved. This CDR3 is built from 12 residues. Trimming left V 7 bases short and J 2 bases short, with 8 bases between. Germline CDR1 is SNHLY and CDR2 is FYNNEI. CDR3: CASKGLNTEAFF. CDR3 nucleotide sequence: TGTGCCAGCAAAGGACTTAACACTGAAGCTTTCTTT.

In regard to this clone: Other DNA sequences in this specimen translate into the identical CDR3. V is TRBV5-4 and J is TRBJ2-6; D gene uncertain. Trimming left V 5 bases short and J 0 bases short, with 9 bases between. The V gene's germline CDR1 is SGHNT and CDR2 YYREEE (reference sequence). CDR3 length equals 15 residues. In nucleotides, the CDR3 is TGTGCCAGCAGTCTAGAGAGCTCTGGGGCCAACGTCCTGACTTTC. Translating it yields CASSLESSGANVLTF.

The chain combines TRBV14 with TRBJ2-5; the D call may be TRBD1 or TRBD2 (6 bases each). This CDR3 region has 13 residues. Germline V lookup: CDR1 SGHDN, CDR2 FVKESK. V shed 2 bases and J shed 5 bases, with 9 bases lying between them. The CDR3 bases are TGTGCCAGCAGCCAACAGGGGAGGGAGACCCAGTACTTC. This gives the protein CASSQQGRETQYF.

V and J are TRBV4-3 and TRBJ2-1, with 9 positions matching TRBD2. The CDR3 loop spans 13 amino acids. In germline, CDR1 is LGHNA, CDR2 YSLEER. J was trimmed by 8 bases and V by 5 bases; bases with no gene match: 4. The CDR3 coding sequence is TGCGCCAGCAGCATGTTAGCGGGAGATGAGCAGTTCTTC. Protein sequence: CASSMLAGDEQFF.

The V gene is TRBV4-2, the J gene TRBJ1-2; TRBD1 matches 8 bases. CDR3 length: 14 amino acids. The V segment lost 5 bases and the J segment 3 bases; nucleotides outside the gene matches: 5. Germline V gene sequence: CDR1 LGHNA, CDR2 YNFKEQ. This CDR3 reads CASSLDRVDYGYTF. The CDR3 DNA reads TGTGCCAGCAGCTTGGACAGGGTTGACTATGGCTACACCTTC.

The chain is built from TRBV5-1 and TRBJ2-2; TRBD2 might be the D (6 bases). Germline V gene lookup returns CDR1 SGHRS and CDR2 YFSETQ. V lost 6 bases, J lost 0 bases, and 12 bases lay in between. CDR3 length equals 15 residues. The CDR3 DNA follows: TGCGCCAGCACCCCAGGCGGGACGAACACCGGGGAGCTGTTTTTT. It is translated as CASTPGGTNTGELFF.

The rearrangement uses TRBV7-2 and TRBJ2-7; 9 bases align to TRBD2. Trimming removed 1 base from V and 3 bases from J; junction bases left unmatched: 1. Germline CDR1 and CDR2: SGHTA and FQGNSA. The CDR3 covers 14 residues. The CDR3 DNA reads TGTGCCAGCAGCTTAGTAGCGGGGGACTACGAGCAGTACTTC. This encodes CASSLVAGDYEQYF.

About this clone itself: This may come from a read error, since a much larger clone is one base off. V gene TRBV7-2 combines with J gene TRBJ1-1, with 8 bases lining up with TRBD1. Germline CDR1 is SGHTA and CDR2 is FQGNSA. After removal of 5 bases from V and 4 bases from J, the junction contained 3 bases not matched to a gene. There are 13 residues in the CDR3. The CDR3 reads CASSQQGGTEAFF. DNA of the CDR3: TGTGCCAGCAGCCAACAGGGGGGCACTGAAGCTTTCTTT.

V and J are TRBV6-6 and TRBJ2-1, with 9 nucleotides matching TRBD2. This CDR3 is built from 14 residues. Germline V gene lookup returns CDR1 MNHNY and CDR2 SVGAGI (reference sequence). The J segment lost 10 bases and the V segment lost 2 bases, leaving 6 bases of the junction unmatched. The CDR3 region is CASSYNQRGDEQFF. CDR3 nucleotide sequence: TGTGCCAGCAGTTACAACCAGCGGGGGGACGAGCAGTTCTTC.

V gene TRBV7-9 combines with J gene TRBJ1-1; no clear D gene. The CDR3 is 15 residues long. The V gene's germline CDR1 is SEHNR and CDR2 FQNEAQ (reference sequence). The ends were cut back, 1 base at V and 8 bases at J, with 17 bases in the middle. CDR3 sequence: CASSLDSSGPGEAFF. For the CDR3, the DNA is TGTGCCAGCAGCTTAGATTCGTCCGGACCAGGCGAAGCTTTCTTT.

The table lists this clone with a count of one. The same CDR3 arises from other DNA sequences in this sample as well. The chain employs TRBV7-3 and TRBJ2-1; tentative D call: TRBD1 (6 bases). Trimming pared 2 bases from V and 0 bases from J, leaving 8 bases between. CDR1 SGHTA and CDR2 FQGTGA come from the germline V gene. The CDR3 runs 15 residues. The CDR3 sequence: CASSLAGASYNEQFF. CDR3 nucleotide sequence: TGTGCCAGCAGCTTAGCAGGGGCCTCCTACAATGAGCAGTTCTTC.

This sequence joins TRBV18 and TRBJ2-3, with 7 bases identical to TRBD2. CDR1 is KGHSH and CDR2 is LQKENI in the germline V gene. This CDR3 comprises 15 residues. V trimming: 4 bases; J trimming: 3 bases; junction bases outside the gene matches: 7. CDR3 sequence reads: CASSLGLGETDTQYF. The CDR3, as DNA: TGTGCCAGCTCACTCGGACTAGGGGAGACAGATACGCAGTATTTT.

This clone was picked up a small number of times. The chain couples TRBV15 to TRBJ2-2, with 7 positions matching TRBD1. The CDR3 extends over 16 amino acids. Germline CDR1 and CDR2: LNHNV and YYDKDF (reference sequence). V trimming: 3 bases; J trimming: 6 bases; junction bases outside the gene matches: 10. The CDR3 DNA is TGTGCCACCAGCAGGACGACAGGGTCGGTCGCCGGGGAGCTGTTTTTT. Translated, it gives CATSRTTGSVAGELFF.

This chain uses TRBV27 with TRBJ2-5; 13 bases map to TRBD2. With V trimmed by 4 bases and J by 11 bases, 7 bases remained unmatched. The length of the CDR3 is 14 residues. CDR1 is MNHEY and CDR2 is SMNVEV in the germline V gene (reference sequence). The CDR3 DNA sequence: TGTGCCAGCAGTTCGATAGGACTAGCGGGAGTGCAGTACTTC. It specifies CASSSIGLAGVQYF.

This chain connects TRBV18 to TRBJ2-7, with no clear D. From germline, CDR1 is KGHSH and CDR2 LQKENI. V was clipped by 4 bases and J by 5 bases, with 9 bases between them. There are 12 residues in the CDR3. CDR3 DNA: TGTGCCAGCTCACTCCTCCGAGACGAGCAGTACTTC. It translates to CASSLLRDEQYF.

The chain carries TRBV5-6 and TRBJ2-3; TRBD1 matches 9 bases. With V trimmed by 3 bases and J by 3 bases, 11 bases remained unmatched. CDR3 size: 17 residues. Looked up from germline, CDR1 is SGHDT and CDR2 is YYEEEE. CDR3 nucleotide sequence: TGTGCCAGCAGCTCCGGGACGGGACAGGGTGGGACAGATACGCAGTATTTT. It is translated as CASSSGTGQGGTDTQYF.

The V call is TRBV28, the J call TRBJ1-2; D is perhaps TRBD1 (5 bases). Per the germline V gene, CDR1 is MDHEN and CDR2 is SYDVKM. The V end was cut by 7 bases, the J end by 4 bases, with 16 bases between. The CDR3 totals 14 residues. In DNA, the CDR3 is TGTGCCAGCACCCCCGGGGGTTTGGGCTATGGCTACACCTTC. Protein sequence: CASTPGGLGYGYTF.

The V gene is TRBV28, the J gene TRBJ1-2; D may be TRBD1 (6 bases). Trimming left V 7 bases short and J 4 bases short, with 22 bases between. The length of the CDR3 is 16 residues. CDR1 and CDR2 from the germline V gene are MDHEN and SYDVKM. Here the CDR3 reads CASTLPSGGQTYGYTF. CDR3 bases: TGTGCCAGCACCCTCCCTTCCGGGGGACAAACCTATGGCTACACCTTC.

V and J are TRBV11-2 and TRBJ2-7, with D possibly matching TRBD2 (5 bases). V was pared by 1 base and J by 3 bases, with 16 bases between. The CDR3 is made up of 16 amino acids. From germline, CDR1 is SGHAT and CDR2 FQNNGV. Here the CDR3 DNA reads TGTGCCAGCAGCTTAGGGATTTCAGCGGAGCGCTACGAGCAGTACTTC. Translated, it gives CASSLGISAERYEQYF.